The entry below gives a single T cell receptor beta chain sequence along with its context. Its antigen is not identified. Following autologous stem cell transplantation, relapse occurred in every patient, and exposure to brentuximab vedotin varied. Patients showed best responses of complete response, partial response or progressive disease. These data come from a study of PD-1 blockade in classical Hodgkin lymphoma. Study-wide results and caveats: The drivers behind the repertoire differences, possibly disease activity or prior therapy, remain undefined.

TCRdb's table, derived via immunoSEQ multiplex PCR, lists solely in-frame clones and lacks some. The sample has approximately 99,000 clones, 89% seen once; the top ten hold about 20%. This CDR3 contains 13 residues. J gave up 5 bases and V 7 bases, and 6 bases lay outside the gene matches. Germline assignment: CDR1 SQVTM and CDR2 ANQGSEA. The receptor was isolated from a human donor with classical Hodgkin lymphoma. The chain employs TRBV29-1 and TRBJ1-4; TRBD1 matches at 8 bases. This sample comprised peripheral blood mononuclear cells (PBMCs), obtained before the second cycle of nivolumab. Here the CDR3 reads CSASDRVNEKLFF. The CDR3 nucleotides are TGCAGCGCATCGGACAGGGTGAATGAAAAACTGTTTTTT. The entire variable domain, with the rest obtained from reference TRBV29-1 and TRBJ1-4, is as follows: SAVISQKPSRDICQRGTSLTIQCQVDSQVTMMFWYRQQPGQSLTLIATANQGSEATYESGFVIDKFPISRPNLTFSTLTVSNMSPEDSSIYLCSASDRVNEKLFFGSGTQLSVL.